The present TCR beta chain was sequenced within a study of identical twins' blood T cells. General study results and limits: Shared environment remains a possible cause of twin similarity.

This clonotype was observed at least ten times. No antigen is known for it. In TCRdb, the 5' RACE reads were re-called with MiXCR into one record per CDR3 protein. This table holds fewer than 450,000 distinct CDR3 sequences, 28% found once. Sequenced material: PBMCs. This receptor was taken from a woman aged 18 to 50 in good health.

The CDR3 DNA reads as TGTGCCAGCAGTGTGAGCACAGTCTACGAGCAGTACTTC. This encodes CASSVSTVYEQYF. The chain links TRBV2 to TRBJ2-7, with no clear D. V lost 4 bases to trimming and J lost 3 bases, with 10 bases between them. Germline loops: CDR1 SNHLY, CDR2 FYNNEI. The CDR3 loop spans 13 amino acids. The full variable domain, completed using reference TRBV2 and TRBJ2-7, is EPEVTQTPSHQVTQMGQEVILRCVPISNHLYFYWYRQILGQKVEFLVSFYNNEISEKSEIFDDQFSVERPDGSNFTLKIRSTKLEDSAMYFCASSVSTVYEQYFGPGTRLTVT.